The source of this T cell receptor (beta chain) is a study of cytomegalovirus exposure and HLA in healthy donors. The CDR3 is 17 residues long. Unmatched junction bases numbered 9, after V lost 5 bases and J lost 0 bases. The germline V gene encodes CDR1 KGHSH and CDR2 LQKENI. Primers: 60 Vbeta forward and 13 Jbeta reverse. Profiling relied on immunoSEQ multiplex PCR, and the TCRdb table lists in-frame clones only, not all of them. The sample includes 150,000 or so clones. Comments on this clone: Its specificity is not known.

General observations from the study: Rare sequences made up most TCRs, while some public TCRs were found in many donors.

The sequence derives from a woman aged 60-75 years in good health and CMV-seronegative. The chain uses TRBV18 and TRBJ1-4; 7 bases are shared with TRBD1. Sequences were obtained from PBMCs. CDR3: CASSSDRAVTTNEKLFF. The CDR3 nucleotides read TGTGCCAGCTCATCTGACAGGGCGGTGACAACTAATGAAAAACTGTTTTTT.